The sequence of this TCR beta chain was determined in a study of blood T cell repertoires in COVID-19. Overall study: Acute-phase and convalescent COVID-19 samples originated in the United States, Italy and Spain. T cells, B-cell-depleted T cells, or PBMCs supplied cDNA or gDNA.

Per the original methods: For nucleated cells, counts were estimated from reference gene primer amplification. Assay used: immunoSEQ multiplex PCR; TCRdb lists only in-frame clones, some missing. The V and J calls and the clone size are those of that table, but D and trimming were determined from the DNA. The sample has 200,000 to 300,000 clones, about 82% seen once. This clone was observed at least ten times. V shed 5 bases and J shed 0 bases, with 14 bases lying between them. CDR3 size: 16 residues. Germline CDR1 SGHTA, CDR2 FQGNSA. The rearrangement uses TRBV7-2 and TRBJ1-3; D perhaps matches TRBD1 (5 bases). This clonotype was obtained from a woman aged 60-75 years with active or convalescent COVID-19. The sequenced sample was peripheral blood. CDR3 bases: TGTGCCAGCAGCGGGGGGGTGGGTTTCTCTGGAAACACCATATATTTT. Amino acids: CASSGGVGFSGNTIYF.